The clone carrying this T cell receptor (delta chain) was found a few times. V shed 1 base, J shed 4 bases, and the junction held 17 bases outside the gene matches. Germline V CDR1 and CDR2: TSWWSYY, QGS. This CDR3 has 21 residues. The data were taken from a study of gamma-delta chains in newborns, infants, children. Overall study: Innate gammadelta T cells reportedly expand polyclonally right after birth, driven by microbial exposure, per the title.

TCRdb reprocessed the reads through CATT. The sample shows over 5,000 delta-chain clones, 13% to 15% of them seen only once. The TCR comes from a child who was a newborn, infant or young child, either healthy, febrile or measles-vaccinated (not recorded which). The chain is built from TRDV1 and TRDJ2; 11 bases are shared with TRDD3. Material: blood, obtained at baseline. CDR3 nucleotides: TGTGCTCTTGGGGAACGGACCCTACTCTGGGGGATACTCCTGCGGACAGCACAACTCTTCTTT. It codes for CALGERTLLWGILLRTAQLFF.